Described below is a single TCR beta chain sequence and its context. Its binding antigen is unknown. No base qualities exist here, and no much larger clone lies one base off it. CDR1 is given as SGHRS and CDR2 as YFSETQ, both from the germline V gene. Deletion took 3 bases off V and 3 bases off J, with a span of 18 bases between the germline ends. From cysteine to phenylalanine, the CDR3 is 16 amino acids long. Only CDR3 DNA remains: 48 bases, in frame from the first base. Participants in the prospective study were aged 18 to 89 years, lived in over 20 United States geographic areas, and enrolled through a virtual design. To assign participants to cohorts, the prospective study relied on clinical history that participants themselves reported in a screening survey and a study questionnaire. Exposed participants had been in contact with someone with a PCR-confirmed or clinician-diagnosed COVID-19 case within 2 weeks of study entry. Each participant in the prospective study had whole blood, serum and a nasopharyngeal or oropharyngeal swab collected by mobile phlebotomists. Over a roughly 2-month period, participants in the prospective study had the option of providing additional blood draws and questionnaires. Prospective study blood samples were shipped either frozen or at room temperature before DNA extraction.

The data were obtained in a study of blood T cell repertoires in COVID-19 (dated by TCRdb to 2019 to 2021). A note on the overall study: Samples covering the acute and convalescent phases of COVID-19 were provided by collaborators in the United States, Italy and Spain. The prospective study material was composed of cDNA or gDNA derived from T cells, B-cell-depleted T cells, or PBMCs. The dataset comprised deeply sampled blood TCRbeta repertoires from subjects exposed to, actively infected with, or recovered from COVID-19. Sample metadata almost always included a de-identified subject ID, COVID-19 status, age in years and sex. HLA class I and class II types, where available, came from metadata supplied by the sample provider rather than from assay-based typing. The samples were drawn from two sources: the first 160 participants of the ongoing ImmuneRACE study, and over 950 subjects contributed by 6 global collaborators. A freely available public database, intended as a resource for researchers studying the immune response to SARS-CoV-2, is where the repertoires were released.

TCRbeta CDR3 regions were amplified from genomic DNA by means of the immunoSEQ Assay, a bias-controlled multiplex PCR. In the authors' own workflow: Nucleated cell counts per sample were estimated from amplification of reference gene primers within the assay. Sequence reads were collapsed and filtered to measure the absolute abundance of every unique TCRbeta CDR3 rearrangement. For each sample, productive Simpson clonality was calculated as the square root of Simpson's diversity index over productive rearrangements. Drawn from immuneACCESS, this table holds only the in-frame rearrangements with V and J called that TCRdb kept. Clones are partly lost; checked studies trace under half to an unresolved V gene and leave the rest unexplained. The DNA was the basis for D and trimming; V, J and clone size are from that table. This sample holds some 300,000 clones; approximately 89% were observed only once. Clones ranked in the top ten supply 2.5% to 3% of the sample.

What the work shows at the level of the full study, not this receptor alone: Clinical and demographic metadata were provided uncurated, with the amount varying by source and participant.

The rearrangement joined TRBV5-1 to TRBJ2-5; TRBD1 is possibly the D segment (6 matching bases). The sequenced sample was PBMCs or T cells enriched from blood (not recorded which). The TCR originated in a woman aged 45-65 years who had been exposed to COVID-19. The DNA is TGCGCCAGCAGCTCATTTAGACAGGCCGAAGAAGAGACCCAGTACTTC. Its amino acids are CASSSFRQAEEETQYF. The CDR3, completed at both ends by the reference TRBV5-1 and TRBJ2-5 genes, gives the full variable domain KAGVTQTPRYLIKTRGQQVTLSCSPISGHRSVSWYQQTPGQGLQFLFEYFSETQRNKGNFPGRFSGRQFSNSRSEMNVSTLELGDSALYLCASSSFRQAEEETQYFGPGTRLLVL.